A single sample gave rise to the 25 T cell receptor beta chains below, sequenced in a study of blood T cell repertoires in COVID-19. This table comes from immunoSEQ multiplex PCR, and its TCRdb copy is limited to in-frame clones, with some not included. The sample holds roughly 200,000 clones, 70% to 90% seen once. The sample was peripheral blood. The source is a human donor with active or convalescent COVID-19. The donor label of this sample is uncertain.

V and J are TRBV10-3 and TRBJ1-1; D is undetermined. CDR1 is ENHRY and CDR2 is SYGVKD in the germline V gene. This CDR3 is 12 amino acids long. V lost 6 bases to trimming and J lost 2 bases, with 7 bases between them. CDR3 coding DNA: TGTGCCATCAGGACGGGAAACACTGAAGCTTTCTTT. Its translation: CAIRTGNTEAFF.

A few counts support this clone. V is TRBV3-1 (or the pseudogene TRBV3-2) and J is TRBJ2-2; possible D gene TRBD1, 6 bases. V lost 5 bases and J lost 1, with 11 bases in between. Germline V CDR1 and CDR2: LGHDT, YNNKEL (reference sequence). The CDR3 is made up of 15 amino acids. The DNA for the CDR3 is TGTGCCAGCAGCAACCCGGGACAGAACACCGGGGAGCTGTTTTTT. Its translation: CASSNPGQNTGELFF.

CDR3 sequence: CASSPGDSPFYGYTF. CDR3 nucleotide sequence: TGTGCCAGCAGCCCGGGGGACAGTCCTTTCTATGGCTACACCTTC. The chain links TRBV9 to TRBJ1-2; 7 positions match TRBD1. V lost 4 bases to trimming and J lost 4 bases; unmatched junction nucleotides: 10. Per the germline V gene, CDR1 is SGDLS and CDR2 is YYNGEE. CDR3 size: 15 residues.

CDR3 in amino acids: CASSLPEGEGYGYTF. CDR3 sequence (DNA): TGCGCCAGCAGCTTGCCCGAGGGGGAGGGCTATGGCTACACCTTC. The J gene is TRBJ1-2, the V gene TRBV5-1; tentative D call: TRBD1 (6 bases). This CDR3 has 15 amino acids. Germline-derived CDR1 and CDR2 are SGHRS and YFSETQ. V lost 1 base and J 4 bases, leaving 14 bases between the germline ends. The full variable domain, with the rest looked up from reference TRBV5-1 and TRBJ1-2, is KAGVTQTPRYLIKTRGQQVTLSCSPISGHRSVSWYQQTPGQGLQFLFEYFSETQRNKGNFPGRFSGRQFSNSRSEMNVSTLELGDSALYLCASSLPEGEGYGYTFGSGTRLTVV.

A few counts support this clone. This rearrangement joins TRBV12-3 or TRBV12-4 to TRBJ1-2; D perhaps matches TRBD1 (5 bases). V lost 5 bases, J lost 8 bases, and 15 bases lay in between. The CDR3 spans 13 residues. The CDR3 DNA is TGTGCCAGCAGTCCCGGACATTTGAACGGCTACACCTTC. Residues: CASSPGHLNGYTF.

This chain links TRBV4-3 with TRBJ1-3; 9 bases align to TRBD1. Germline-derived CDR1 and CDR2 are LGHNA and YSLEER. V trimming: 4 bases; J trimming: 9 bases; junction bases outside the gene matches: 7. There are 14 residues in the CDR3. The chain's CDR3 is CASSPETGGTTIYF. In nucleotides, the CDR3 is TGCGCCAGCAGCCCCGAAACAGGGGGCACCACCATATATTTT.

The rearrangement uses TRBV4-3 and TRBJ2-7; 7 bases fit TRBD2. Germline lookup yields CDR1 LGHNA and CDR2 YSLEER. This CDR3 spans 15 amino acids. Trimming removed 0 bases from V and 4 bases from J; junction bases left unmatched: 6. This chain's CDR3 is CASSQDQGGIYEQYF. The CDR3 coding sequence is TGCGCCAGCAGCCAAGATCAGGGAGGGATTTACGAGCAGTACTTC.

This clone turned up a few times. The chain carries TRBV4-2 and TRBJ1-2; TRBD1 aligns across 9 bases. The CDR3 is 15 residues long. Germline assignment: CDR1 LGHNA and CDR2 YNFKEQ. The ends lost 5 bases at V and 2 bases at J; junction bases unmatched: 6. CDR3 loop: CASSGRTGENYGYTF. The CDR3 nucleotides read TGTGCCAGCAGCGGACGGACAGGGGAAAACTATGGCTACACCTTC.

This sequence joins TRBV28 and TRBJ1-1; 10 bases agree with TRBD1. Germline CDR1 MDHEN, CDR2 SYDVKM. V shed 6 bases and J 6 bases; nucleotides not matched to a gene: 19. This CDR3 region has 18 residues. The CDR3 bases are TGTGCCAGCAGGGATCGTTTTGTTCGACAGGGGGCGAGCGCTGAAGCTTTCTTT. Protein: CASRDRFVRQGASAEAFF.

The CDR3: CATHLGQGNYGYTF. The CDR3 DNA sequence: TGTGCCACCCACTTGGGACAGGGTAACTATGGCTACACCTTC. The chain has TRBV19 and TRBJ1-2, with TRBD1 identical over 9 bases. Germline CDR1 is LNHDA and CDR2 is SQIVND (reference sequence). This CDR3 is built from 14 residues. V lost 10 bases to trimming and J lost 1 base; unmatched junction nucleotides: 7.

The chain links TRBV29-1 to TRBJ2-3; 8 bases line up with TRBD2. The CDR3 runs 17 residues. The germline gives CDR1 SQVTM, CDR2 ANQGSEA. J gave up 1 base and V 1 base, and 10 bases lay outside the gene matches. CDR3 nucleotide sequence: TGCAGCGTTGAAGGGGGTGATGCGGGGGGCCGCACAGATACGCAGTATTTT. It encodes CSVEGGDAGGRTDTQYF.

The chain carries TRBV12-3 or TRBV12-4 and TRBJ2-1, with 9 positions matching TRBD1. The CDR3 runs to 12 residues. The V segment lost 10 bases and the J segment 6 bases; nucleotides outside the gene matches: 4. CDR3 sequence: CATTGGSNEQFF. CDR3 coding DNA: TGTGCCACGACAGGGGGGAGCAATGAGCAGTTCTTC.

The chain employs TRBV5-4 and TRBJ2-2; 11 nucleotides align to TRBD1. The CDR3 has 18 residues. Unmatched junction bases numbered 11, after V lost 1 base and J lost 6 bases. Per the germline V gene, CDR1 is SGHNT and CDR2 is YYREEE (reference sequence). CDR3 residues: CASSLSSGQGVRAGELFF. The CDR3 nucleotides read TGTGCCAGCAGCTTGTCTTCGGGACAGGGGGTTCGAGCCGGGGAGCTGTTTTTT.

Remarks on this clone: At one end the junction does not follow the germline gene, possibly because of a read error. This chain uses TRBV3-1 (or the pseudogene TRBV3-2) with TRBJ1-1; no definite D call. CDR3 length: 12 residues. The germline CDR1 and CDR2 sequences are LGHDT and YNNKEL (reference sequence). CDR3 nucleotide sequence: TGTGCCAGCAGCCGGCGGGAGTCCACCGCCCTCTTT. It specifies CASSRRESTALF.

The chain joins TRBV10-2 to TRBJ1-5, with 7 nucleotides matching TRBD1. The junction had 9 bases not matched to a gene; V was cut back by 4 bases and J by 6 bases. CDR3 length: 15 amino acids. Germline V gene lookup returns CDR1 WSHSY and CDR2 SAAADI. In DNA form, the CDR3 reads TGCGCCAGCAGTGCTCAGGGGGGCAGACGTCAGCCCCAGCATTTT. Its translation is CASSAQGGRRQPQHF.

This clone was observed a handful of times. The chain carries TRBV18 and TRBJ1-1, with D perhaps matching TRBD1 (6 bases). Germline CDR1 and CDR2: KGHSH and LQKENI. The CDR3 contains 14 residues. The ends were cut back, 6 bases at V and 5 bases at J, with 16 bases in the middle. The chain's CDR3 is CASSKEQGWTEAFF. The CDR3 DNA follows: TGTGCCAGCTCGAAGGAACAGGGTTGGACTGAAGCTTTCTTT.

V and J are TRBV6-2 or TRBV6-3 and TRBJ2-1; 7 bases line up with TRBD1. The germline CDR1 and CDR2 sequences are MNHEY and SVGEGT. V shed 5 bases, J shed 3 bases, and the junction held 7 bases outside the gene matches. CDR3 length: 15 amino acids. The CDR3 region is CASSQTGTVYNEQFF. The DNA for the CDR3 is TGTGCCAGCAGTCAAACCGGGACAGTCTACAATGAGCAGTTCTTC.

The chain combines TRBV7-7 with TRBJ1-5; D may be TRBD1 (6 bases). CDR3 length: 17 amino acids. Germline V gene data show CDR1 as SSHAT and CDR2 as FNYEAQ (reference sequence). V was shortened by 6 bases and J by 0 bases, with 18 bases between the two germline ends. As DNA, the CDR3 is TGTGCCAGCAGTCCCGGACGGGACAACTATAGCAATCAGCCCCAGCATTTT. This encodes CASSPGRDNYSNQPQHF.

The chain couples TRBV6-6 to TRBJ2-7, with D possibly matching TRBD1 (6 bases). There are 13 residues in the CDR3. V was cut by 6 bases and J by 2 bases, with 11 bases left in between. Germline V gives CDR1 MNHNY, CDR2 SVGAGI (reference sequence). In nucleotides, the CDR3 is TGTGCCAGCAGCAGACAGGCCACCTACGAGCAGTACTTC. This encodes CASSRQATYEQYF.

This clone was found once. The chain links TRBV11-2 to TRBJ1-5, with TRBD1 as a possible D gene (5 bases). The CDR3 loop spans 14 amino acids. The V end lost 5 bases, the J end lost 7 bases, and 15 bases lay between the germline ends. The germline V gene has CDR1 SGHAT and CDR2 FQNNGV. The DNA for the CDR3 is TGTGCCAGCAGCCGGGGGATGGGGGGACAGCCCCAGCATTTT. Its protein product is CASSRGMGGQPQHF.

The CDR3 nucleotides read TGTGCCAGCAGTGATACTAGCGGCACAGATACGCAGTATTTT. It is translated as CASSDTSGTDTQYF. The J gene is TRBJ2-3, the V gene TRBV6-4; 7 bases match TRBD2. Per the germline V gene, CDR1 is MRHNA and CDR2 is SNTAGT. V was pared by 3 bases and J by 1 base, with 1 base of the junction left unmatched. There are 14 residues in the CDR3.

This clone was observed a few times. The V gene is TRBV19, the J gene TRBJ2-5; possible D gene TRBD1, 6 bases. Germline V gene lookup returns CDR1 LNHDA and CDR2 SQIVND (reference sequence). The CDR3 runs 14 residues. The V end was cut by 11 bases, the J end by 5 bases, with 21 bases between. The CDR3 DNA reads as TGTGCCTGCTCAGTACTAGGGGGACGTGAGACCCAGTACTTC. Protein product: CACSVLGGRETQYF.

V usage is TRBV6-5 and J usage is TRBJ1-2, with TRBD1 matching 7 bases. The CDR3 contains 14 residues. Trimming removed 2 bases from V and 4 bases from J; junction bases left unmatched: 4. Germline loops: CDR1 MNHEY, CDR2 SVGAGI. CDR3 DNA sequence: TGTGCCAGCAGTTACAGGGGGCTTAGCTATGGCTACACCTTC. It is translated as CASSYRGLSYGYTF.

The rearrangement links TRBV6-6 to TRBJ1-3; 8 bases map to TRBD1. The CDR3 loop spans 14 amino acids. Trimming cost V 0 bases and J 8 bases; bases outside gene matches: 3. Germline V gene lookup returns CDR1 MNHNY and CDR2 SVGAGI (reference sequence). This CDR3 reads CASSYSTGADTIYF. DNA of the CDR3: TGTGCCAGCAGTTACTCGACAGGGGCGGACACCATATATTTT.

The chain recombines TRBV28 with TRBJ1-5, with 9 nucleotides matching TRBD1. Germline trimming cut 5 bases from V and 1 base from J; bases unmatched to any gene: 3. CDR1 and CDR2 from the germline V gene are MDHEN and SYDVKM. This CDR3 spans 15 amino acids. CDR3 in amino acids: CASSRTGVSNQPQHF. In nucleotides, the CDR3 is TGTGCCAGCAGTCGGACAGGGGTAAGCAATCAGCCCCAGCATTTT.